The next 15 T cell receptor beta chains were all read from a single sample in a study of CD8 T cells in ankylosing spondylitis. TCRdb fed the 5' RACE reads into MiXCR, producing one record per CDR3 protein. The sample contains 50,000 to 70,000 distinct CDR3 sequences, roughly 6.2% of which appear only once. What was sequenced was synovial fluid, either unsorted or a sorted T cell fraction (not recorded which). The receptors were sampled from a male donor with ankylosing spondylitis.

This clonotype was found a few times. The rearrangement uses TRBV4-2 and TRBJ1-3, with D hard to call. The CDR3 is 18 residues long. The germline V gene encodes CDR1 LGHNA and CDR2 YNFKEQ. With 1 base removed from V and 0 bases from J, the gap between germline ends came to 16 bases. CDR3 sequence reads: CASSQVRTREGSGNTIYF. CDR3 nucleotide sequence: TGTGCCAGCAGCCAAGTGAGGACCCGGGAGGGCTCTGGAAACACCATATATTTT.

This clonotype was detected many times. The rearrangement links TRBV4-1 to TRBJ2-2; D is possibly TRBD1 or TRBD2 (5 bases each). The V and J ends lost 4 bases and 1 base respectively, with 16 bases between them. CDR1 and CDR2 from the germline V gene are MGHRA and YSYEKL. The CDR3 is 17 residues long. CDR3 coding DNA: TGCGCCAGCAGCCTCTCCGGGACGAGCTGGAACACCGGGGAGCTGTTTTTT. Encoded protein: CASSLSGTSWNTGELFF.

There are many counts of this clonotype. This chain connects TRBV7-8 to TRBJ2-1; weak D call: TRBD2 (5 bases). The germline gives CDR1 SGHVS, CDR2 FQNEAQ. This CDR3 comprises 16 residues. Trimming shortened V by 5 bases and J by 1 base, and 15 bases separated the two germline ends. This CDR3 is CASSAAGGGSYNEQFF. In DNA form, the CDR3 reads TGTGCCAGCAGCGCGGCCGGAGGCGGGTCCTACAATGAGCAGTTCTTC.

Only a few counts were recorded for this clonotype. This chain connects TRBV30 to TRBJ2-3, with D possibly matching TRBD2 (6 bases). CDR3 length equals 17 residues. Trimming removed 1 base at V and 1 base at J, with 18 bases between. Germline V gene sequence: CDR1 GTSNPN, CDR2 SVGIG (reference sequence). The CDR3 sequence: CAWSAWRDSLGTDTQYF. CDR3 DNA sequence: TGTGCCTGGAGTGCGTGGCGGGACTCCCTTGGCACAGATACGCAGTATTTT.

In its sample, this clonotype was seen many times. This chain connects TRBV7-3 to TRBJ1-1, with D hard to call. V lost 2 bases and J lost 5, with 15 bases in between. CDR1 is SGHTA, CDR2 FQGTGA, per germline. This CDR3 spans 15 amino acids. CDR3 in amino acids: CASSLDPGRDTEAFF. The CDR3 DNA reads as TGTGCCAGCAGCTTAGACCCGGGGAGGGATACTGAAGCTTTCTTT.

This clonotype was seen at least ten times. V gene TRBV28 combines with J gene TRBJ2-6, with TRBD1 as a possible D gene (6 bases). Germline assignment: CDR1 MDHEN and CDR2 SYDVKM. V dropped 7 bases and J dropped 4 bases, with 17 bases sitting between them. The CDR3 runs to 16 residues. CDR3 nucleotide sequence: TGTGCCAGCACCCCGGCAGGGGTAATGGGGGCCAACGTCCTGACTTTC. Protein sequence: CASTPAGVMGANVLTF.

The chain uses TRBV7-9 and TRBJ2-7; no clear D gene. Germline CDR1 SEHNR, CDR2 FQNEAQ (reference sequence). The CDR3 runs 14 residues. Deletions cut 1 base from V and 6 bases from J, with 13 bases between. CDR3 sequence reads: CASSLVRHRAEQYF. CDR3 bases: TGTGCCAGCAGCTTAGTTCGCCACCGCGCCGAGCAGTACTTC.

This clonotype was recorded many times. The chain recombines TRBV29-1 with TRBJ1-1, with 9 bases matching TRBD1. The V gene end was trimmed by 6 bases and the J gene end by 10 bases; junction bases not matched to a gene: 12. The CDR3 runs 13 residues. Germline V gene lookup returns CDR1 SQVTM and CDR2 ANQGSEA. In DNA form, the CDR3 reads TGCAGCGTCGGTAGACAGGGGGGTTTCTCAGCTTTCTTT. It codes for CSVGRQGGFSAFF.

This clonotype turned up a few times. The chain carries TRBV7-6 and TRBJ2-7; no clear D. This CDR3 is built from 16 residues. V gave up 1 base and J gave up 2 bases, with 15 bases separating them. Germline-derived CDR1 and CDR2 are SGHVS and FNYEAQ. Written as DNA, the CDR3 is TGTGCCAGCAGCTTAGGTCATCTCAAGAATACCTACGAGCAGTACTTC. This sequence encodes CASSLGHLKNTYEQYF.

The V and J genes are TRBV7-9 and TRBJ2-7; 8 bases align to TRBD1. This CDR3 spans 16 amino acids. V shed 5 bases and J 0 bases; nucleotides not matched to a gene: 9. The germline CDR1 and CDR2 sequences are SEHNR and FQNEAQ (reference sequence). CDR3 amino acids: CASSHTGTGDSYEQYF. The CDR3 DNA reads TGTGCCAGCAGCCATACCGGGACAGGAGACTCCTACGAGCAGTACTTC.

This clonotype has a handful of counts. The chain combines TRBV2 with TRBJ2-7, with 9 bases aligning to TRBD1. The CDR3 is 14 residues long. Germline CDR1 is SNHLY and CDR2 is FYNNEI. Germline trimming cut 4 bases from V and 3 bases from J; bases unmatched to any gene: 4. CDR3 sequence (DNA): TGTGCCAGCAGTGCGGGACAGGGCTACTACGAGCAGTACTTC. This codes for CASSAGQGYYEQYF.

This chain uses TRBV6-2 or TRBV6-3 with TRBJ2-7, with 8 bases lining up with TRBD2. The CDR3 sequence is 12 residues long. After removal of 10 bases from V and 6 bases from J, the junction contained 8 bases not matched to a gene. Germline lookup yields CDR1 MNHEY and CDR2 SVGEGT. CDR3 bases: TGTGCCAACAGAGGAGCGGGAGTCGAGCAGTACTTC. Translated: CANRGAGVEQYF.

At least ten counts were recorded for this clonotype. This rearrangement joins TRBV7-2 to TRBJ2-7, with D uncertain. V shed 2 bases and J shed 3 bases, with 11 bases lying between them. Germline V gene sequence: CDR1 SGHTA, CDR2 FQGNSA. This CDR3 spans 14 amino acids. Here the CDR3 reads CASSLSTGIYEQYF. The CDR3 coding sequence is TGTGCCAGCAGCTTATCTACTGGGATCTACGAGCAGTACTTC.

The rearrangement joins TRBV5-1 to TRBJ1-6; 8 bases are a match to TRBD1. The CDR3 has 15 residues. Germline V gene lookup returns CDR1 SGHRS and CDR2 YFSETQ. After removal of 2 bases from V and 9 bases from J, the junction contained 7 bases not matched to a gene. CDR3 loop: CASSFSDRGTSPLHF. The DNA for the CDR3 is TGCGCCAGCAGCTTCTCCGACAGGGGTACTTCACCCCTCCACTTT.

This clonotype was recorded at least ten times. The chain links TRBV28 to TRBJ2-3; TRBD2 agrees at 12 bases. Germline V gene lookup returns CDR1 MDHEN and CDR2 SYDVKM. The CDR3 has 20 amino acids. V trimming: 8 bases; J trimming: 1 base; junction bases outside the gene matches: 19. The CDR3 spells CASARDSNPLAGGGTDTQYF. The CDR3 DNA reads TGTGCCAGCGCCCGCGACTCCAACCCACTAGCGGGAGGTGGCACAGATACGCAGTATTTT.